Below, 27 T cell receptor beta chains from the same sample are listed, as sequenced in a study of T cell responses to AZD1222 COVID-19 vaccine. Here immunoSEQ multiplex PCR was the method, and the copy in TCRdb shows in-frame clones only, minus some. The sample gives 120,000 or so clones, 84% of which show up once; over 25% is in the top ten. This material consisted of peripheral blood, taken 28 days after the second AZD1222 dose. The receptors originated from an adult who received the AZD1222 COVID-19 vaccine.

The rearrangement uses TRBV7-9 and TRBJ2-3; possibly TRBD1 or TRBD2 for D (5 bases each). The germline gives CDR1 SEHNR, CDR2 FQNEAQ (reference sequence). Trimming removed 6 bases at V and 1 base at J, with 14 bases between. The CDR3 runs 15 residues. This CDR3 reads CASRKAGSGTDTQYF. Written as DNA, the CDR3 is TGTGCCAGCAGAAAAGCAGGGAGCGGCACAGATACGCAGTATTTT. Combining the CDR3 with reference TRBV7-9 and TRBJ2-3 gives the whole variable domain DTGVSQNPRHKITKRGQNVTFRCDPISEHNRLYWYRQTLGQGPEFLTYFQNEAQLEKSRLLSDRFSAERPKGSFSTLEIQRTEQGDSAMYLCASRKAGSGTDTQYFGPGTRLTVL.

This chain connects TRBV5-1 to TRBJ1-2; D unclear. V lost 0 bases and J 5 bases, leaving 14 bases between the germline ends. This CDR3 contains 15 residues. In germline, CDR1 is SGHRS, CDR2 YFSETQ. CDR3 protein: CASSLVFGPVYGYTF. The CDR3 bases are TGCGCCAGCAGCTTGGTCTTTGGGCCCGTTTATGGCTACACCTTC.

The chain employs TRBV28 and TRBJ1-5; weak D call: TRBD1 (5 bases). CDR1 MDHEN and CDR2 SYDVKM come from the germline V gene. CDR3 length: 15 amino acids. V lost 1 base and J lost 5, with 12 bases in between. CDR3 residues: CASSLLRGAYQPQHF. For the CDR3, the DNA is TGTGCCAGCAGTTTATTAAGGGGCGCATATCAGCCCCAGCATTTT.

This chain joins TRBV9 and TRBJ2-3; D is possibly TRBD2 (6 bases). CDR3 size: 16 residues. Looked up from germline, CDR1 is SGDLS and CDR2 is YYNGEE. The V end was cut by 1 base, the J end by 2 bases, with 14 bases between. CDR3 loop: CASSVLGGETTDTQYF. The CDR3 nucleotides are TGTGCCAGCAGCGTACTGGGGGGAGAAACCACAGATACGCAGTATTTT.

CDR3 residues: CASSGTGEANEKLFF. DNA of the CDR3: TGCGCCAGCAGCGGGACAGGGGAAGCTAATGAAAAACTGTTTTTT. The J gene is TRBJ1-4, the V gene TRBV5-1; 10 nucleotides align to TRBD1. CDR1 is SGHRS, CDR2 YFSETQ, per germline. The CDR3 has 15 residues. Trimming took 4 bases from V and 3 from J; bases not matched to a gene: 3.

On this clone itself: Other DNA sequences from this sample encode an identical CDR3 as well. The gene calls are TRBV27 and TRBJ1-2; no firm D call. V lost 0 bases and J lost 2, with 7 bases in between. Per germline, CDR1 MNHEY and CDR2 SMNVEV (reference sequence). This CDR3 is built from 14 residues. The CDR3 coding sequence is TGTGCCAGCAGTTTATCGGGCCCAAACTATGGCTACACCTTC. It yields the protein CASSLSGPNYGYTF.

This clone was recorded a few times. The rearrangement links TRBV6-2 or TRBV6-3 to TRBJ1-6; 7 bases fit TRBD1. CDR1 MNHEY and CDR2 SVGEGT come from the germline V gene. The CDR3 is 15 amino acids. The V and J ends lost 5 bases and 7 bases, in that order; junction bases with no gene match: 8. The CDR3 loop reads CASSLSGQQNSPLHF. CDR3 bases: TGTGCCAGCAGTCTCTCGGGACAGCAGAATTCACCCCTCCACTTT.

The chain has TRBV11-2 and TRBJ2-1, with a tentative D call TRBD2 (6 bases). This CDR3 has 17 residues. Germline CDR1 SGHAT, CDR2 FQNNGV. V was shortened by 0 bases and J by 3 bases, with 15 bases between the two germline ends. The CDR3 spells CASSLERLASFYNEQFF. The CDR3 DNA reads TGTGCCAGCAGCTTAGAGAGGCTAGCGAGTTTCTACAATGAGCAGTTCTTC. Using reference TRBV11-2 and TRBJ2-1 for the parts outside the CDR3, the full variable domain is EAGVAQSPRYKIIEKRQSVAFWCNPISGHATLYWYQQILGQGPKLLIQFQNNGVVDDSQLPKDRFSAERLKGVDSTLKIQPAKLEDSAVYLCASSLERLASFYNEQFFGPGTRLTVL.

V gene TRBV10-1 combines with J gene TRBJ1-1; D is uncertain. Germline CDR1 is WNHNN and CDR2 is SYGVQD (reference sequence). CDR3 size: 14 residues. V lost 0 bases, J lost 5 bases, and 10 bases lay in between. The CDR3 loop is CASSESSGRTEAFF. CDR3 bases: TGCGCCAGCAGTGAGTCGTCCGGGAGGACTGAAGCTTTCTTT.

The chain is built from TRBV28 and TRBJ2-3, with D unclear. Looked up from germline, CDR1 is MDHEN and CDR2 is SYDVKM. V dropped 5 bases and J dropped 6 bases, with 21 bases sitting between them. CDR3 length: 16 residues. The DNA for the CDR3 is TGTGCCAGCAGTCTGAGTAGTGGGGTTTTTCCGGATACGCAGTATTTT. It encodes CASSLSSGVFPDTQYF.

The chain has TRBV19 and TRBJ2-7; 7 bases fit TRBD1. V lost 4 bases and J lost 0; bases outside the gene matches: 6. The CDR3 extends over 15 amino acids. CDR1 and CDR2 (germline): LNHDA, SQIVND (reference sequence). The CDR3 spells CASSKTTGSSYEQYF. For the CDR3, the DNA is TGTGCCAGTAGTAAGACGACAGGGTCCTCCTACGAGCAGTACTTC.

This chain uses TRBV11-3 with TRBJ2-6; 8 nucleotides line up with TRBD1. The junction had 5 bases not matched to a gene; V was cut back by 1 base and J by 0 bases. This CDR3 has 18 amino acids. Germline lookup yields CDR1 SGHNT and CDR2 YENEEA. CDR3 in amino acids: CASSLGDRTISGANVLTF. The CDR3 DNA reads as TGTGCCAGCAGCTTAGGGGACAGGACCATCTCTGGGGCCAACGTCCTGACTTTC.

This clone was detected once. The gene calls are TRBV11-2 and TRBJ1-1; D perhaps matches TRBD1 (5 bases). V was cut by 3 bases and J by 4 bases, with 9 bases left in between. CDR1 and CDR2 (germline): SGHAT, FQNNGV. This CDR3 spans 13 amino acids. CDR3 nucleotide sequence: TGTGCCAGCAGCTTTGCAGGGATCACTGAAGCTTTCTTT. This codes for CASSFAGITEAFF.

A few counts support this clone. The J gene is TRBJ1-4, the V gene TRBV6-6; D unresolved. Germline CDR1 and CDR2: MNHNY and SVGAGI (reference sequence). CDR3 length: 14 residues. Trimming took 8 bases from V and 0 from J, leaving 10 bases between them. The CDR3 here is CASVVDATNEKLFF. The DNA of the CDR3 is TGTGCCAGCGTTGTGGATGCAACTAATGAAAAACTGTTTTTT.

The table lists this clone with a count of one. This CDR3 reads CASSYGFVNTDTQYF. The CDR3 coding sequence is TGTGCCAGCAGTTACGGTTTTGTTAACACAGATACGCAGTATTTT. The chain has TRBV6-2 or TRBV6-3 and TRBJ2-3; D is ambiguous. Germline V lookup: CDR1 MNHEY, CDR2 SVGEGT. This CDR3 has 15 amino acids. V shed 2 bases and J shed 2 bases, with 11 bases lying between them.

Written as DNA, the CDR3 is TGTGCCAGCAGCTCTATAACTGGTGAGGGCGGTGGCTACACCTTC. It is translated as CASSSITGEGGGYTF. The chain has TRBV11-2 and TRBJ1-2; unclear D gene. V shed 4 bases and J shed 7 bases, with 19 bases lying between them. CDR1 is SGHAT and CDR2 is FQNNGV in the germline V gene. This CDR3 region has 15 residues.

The chain is built from TRBV19 and TRBJ2-3, with 13 bases aligning to TRBD2. The germline gives CDR1 LNHDA, CDR2 SQIVND (reference sequence). This CDR3 is built from 14 residues. The V gene end was trimmed by 10 bases and the J gene end by 8 bases; junction bases not matched to a gene: 9. The CDR3 sequence: CATSTSGGTLTQYF. CDR3 DNA sequence: TGTGCCACCTCGACTAGCGGGGGGACCCTTACGCAGTATTTT.

This clone was seen once. The chain recombines TRBV6-2 or TRBV6-3 with TRBJ1-6; TRBD1 matches 9 bases. This CDR3 has 14 residues. CDR1 and CDR2 from the germline V gene are MNHEY and SVGEGT. Trimming at V came to 5 bases and at J to 9 bases, leaving 5 bases not matched to a gene. The CDR3 loop reads CASSIRDRVSPLHF. CDR3 coding DNA: TGTGCCAGCAGTATCCGGGACAGGGTTTCACCCCTCCACTTT.

The V call is TRBV7-9, the J call TRBJ1-4; TRBD1 matches at 7 bases. CDR3 length: 17 residues. Germline V gene data show CDR1 as SEHNR and CDR2 as FQNEAQ (reference sequence). Losses at the gene ends were 4 bases for V and 7 bases for J; bases not matched to a gene: 15. CDR3: CASSWGRLTGPGEKLFF. The CDR3 DNA sequence: TGTGCCAGCAGCTGGGGGAGACTGACAGGGCCGGGTGAAAAACTGTTTTTT.

The chain uses TRBV5-1 and TRBJ2-7; 9 nucleotides line up with TRBD1. The CDR3 extends over 14 amino acids. The V segment lost 3 bases and the J segment 2 bases; nucleotides outside the gene matches: 3. The germline CDR1 and CDR2 sequences are SGHRS and YFSETQ. The CDR3 is CASSSGTGTYEQYF. DNA of the CDR3: TGCGCCAGCAGCTCAGGGACAGGGACCTACGAGCAGTACTTC.

This chain links TRBV7-2 with TRBJ2-3, with D possibly matching TRBD1 (6 bases). V was cut by 5 bases and J by 4 bases, with 13 bases left in between. Per the germline V gene, CDR1 is SGHTA and CDR2 is FQGNSA. This CDR3 has 14 amino acids. In nucleotides, the CDR3 is TGTGCCAGCAGCGGTACAGGGCCCCCAGATACGCAGTATTTT. Its translation is CASSGTGPPDTQYF.

This clone was counted a single time. V and J are TRBV15 and TRBJ1-2, with D possibly matching TRBD1 (6 bases). Trimming pared 1 base from V and 4 bases from J, leaving 19 bases between. Germline CDR1 is LNHNV and CDR2 is YYDKDF (reference sequence). This CDR3 comprises 17 residues. For the CDR3, the DNA is TGTGCCACCAGCAGAGCGGCCCCTTTGGGGGCCGTCTATGGCTACACCTTC. It translates to CATSRAAPLGAVYGYTF.

The chain joins TRBV7-3 to TRBJ2-2; 9 bases are a match to TRBD2. Per germline, CDR1 SGHTA and CDR2 FQGTGA. J lost 0 bases, V lost 3 bases, and 5 bases had no gene match. The CDR3 is 17 amino acids. The CDR3 DNA reads TGTGCCAGCAGCTTGTTAGCGGGGGCCACGAACACCGGGGAGCTGTTTTTT. This sequence encodes CASSLLAGATNTGELFF.

V is TRBV7-2 and J is TRBJ1-2; 10 bases map to TRBD1. Germline lookup yields CDR1 SGHTA and CDR2 FQGNSA. V shed 2 bases and J 5 bases; nucleotides not matched to a gene: 11. The CDR3 is 17 amino acids. The CDR3 DNA is TGTGCCAGCAGCTTAATAACGTCGGGACAGGGGAGTTATGGCTACACCTTC. It yields the protein CASSLITSGQGSYGYTF.

This chain joins TRBV29-1 and TRBJ1-1; no clear D. This CDR3 comprises 12 residues. V was trimmed by 7 bases and J by 1 base, leaving 10 bases between them. Germline V gives CDR1 SQVTM, CDR2 ANQGSEA. CDR3 bases: TGCAGCGCCGCATCACAGAACACTGAAGCTTTCTTT. As protein: CSAASQNTEAFF.

The chain employs TRBV5-5 and TRBJ2-2, with TRBD2 as a possible D gene (7 bases). Trimming left V 9 bases short and J 4 bases short, with 16 bases between. Per the germline V gene, CDR1 is SGHKS and CDR2 is YYEKEE (reference sequence). CDR3 size: 14 residues. The CDR3 loop is CATHGGPSTGELFF. In DNA form, the CDR3 reads TGTGCCACCCACGGGGGGCCGAGCACCGGGGAGCTGTTTTTT. The full variable domain, its missing parts supplied by reference TRBV5-5 and TRBJ2-2, is DAGVTQSPTHLIKTRGQQVTLRCSPISGHKSVSWYQQVLGQGPQFIFQYYEKEERGRGNFPDRFSARQFPNYSSELNVNALLLGDSALYLCATHGGPSTGELFFGEGSRLTVL.

The chain couples TRBV6-4 to TRBJ1-1; D is unclear. The CDR3 sequence is 12 residues long. V was cut by 0 bases and J by 11 bases, with 10 bases left in between. CDR1 is MRHNA and CDR2 is SNTAGT in the germline V gene. The CDR3 nucleotides read TGTGCCAGCAGTGACTCTGGTGGGAGGGCTTTCTTT. Protein: CASSDSGGRAFF.